These T cell receptor beta chains were read from a single sample in a study of memory B cells and T cells in multiple sclerosis. Antigen specificity for these receptors is unknown. Using immunoSEQ multiplex PCR, the repertoire was profiled, and TCRdb retains in-frame clones only, with some absent. This table has some 49,000 clones, roughly four fifths appearing once. Sample: PBMCs from blood kept in culture. The receptor source for this set is a human donor with multiple sclerosis. Both conserved end residues are part of each CDR3. The D gene is left open where the match is weak. Part of the rows lack a size; the others show once, few, many or a class for expanded clones.

j_gene | d_gene | len | abundance | v_gene | CDR3aa | CDR3nt
TRBJ1-1 | NA | 15 | NA | TRBV12-5 | CASGSGEGGNTEAFF | TGTGCTAGTGGTTCAGGTGAAGGGGGGAACACTGAAGCTTTCTTT
TRBJ1-3 | NA | 12 | NA | TRBV27 | CASSTPRNTIYF | TGTGCCAGCAGTACTCCACGAAACACCATATATTTT
TRBJ2-7 | NA | 15 | NA | TRBV7-2 | CASRDPPVDGYEQYF | TGTGCCAGCAGGGATCCTCCCGTTGACGGCTACGAGCAGTACTTC
TRBJ2-7 | NA | 14 | NA | TRBV9 | CASSVGGAFYEQCF | TGTGCCAGCAGCGTAGGCGGGGCTTTCTACGAGCAGTGCTTC
TRBJ2-7 | NA | 16 | once | TRBV11-2 | CASSLNLSPKTYEQYF | TGTGCCAGCAGCTTAAATTTATCTCCGAAAACGTACGAGCAGTACTTC
TRBJ2-7 | NA | 15 | NA | TRBV30 | CAWSVSSLATYEQYF | TGTGCCTGGAGTGTATCGTCGCTAGCGACCTACGAGCAGTACTTC
TRBJ1-5 | NA | 16 | NA | TRBV15 | CATSRGIFGGNQPQHF | TGTGCCACCAGCAGGGGGATTTTTGGCGGCAATCAGCCCCAGCATTTT
TRBJ2-2 | NA | 13 | NA | TRBV2 | CASRLAYTGELFF | TGTGCCAGCAGATTAGCATACACCGGGGAGCTGTTTTTT
TRBJ2-3 | TRBD1 | 15 | NA | TRBV6-1 | CASSDPGQLTDTQYF | TGTGCCAGCAGTGACCCGGGACAGCTCACAGATACGCAGTATTTT
TRBJ1-3 | NA | 15 | NA | TRBV18 | CASSPLTASGNTIYF | TGTGCCAGCTCACCTTTGACAGCCTCTGGAAACACCATATATTTT
TRBJ2-3 | TRBD2 | 12 | NA | TRBV10-3 | CAIAGGTDTQYF | TGTGCCATCGCGGGGGGCACAGATACGCAGTATTTT
TRBJ1-3 | NA | 15 | NA | TRBV4-3 | CASSQDWSSGNTIYF | TGCGCCAGCAGCCAAGATTGGAGCTCTGGAAACACCATATATTTT
TRBJ2-5 | NA | 15 | NA | TRBV2 | CASSHEKQGRETQYF | TGTGCCAGCAGCCACGAAAAACAGGGACGGGAGACCCAGTACTTC
TRBJ2-6 | TRBD1 | 16 | few | TRBV19 | CATGTRQGSGANVLTF | TGTGCCACAGGAACCCGACAGGGCTCGGGGGCCAACGTCCTGACTTTC
TRBJ2-1 | TRBD2 | 16 | NA | TRBV9 | CASSVVGLAGANEQFF | TGTGCCAGCAGCGTAGTGGGACTAGCGGGGGCTAATGAGCAGTTCTTC
TRBJ1-6 | TRBD1 | 18 | NA | TRBV11-2 | CASSSQGARGAFYSPLHF | TGTGCCAGCAGCTCGCAGGGGGCGCGAGGGGCCTTTTATTCACCCCTCCACTTT
TRBJ1-6 | NA | 16 | NA | TRBV6-1 | CASSEDRRNYNSPLHF | TGTGCCAGCAGTGAAGACAGGAGGAATTATAATTCACCCCTCCACTTT
TRBJ1-5 | TRBD1 | 15 | NA | TRBV19 | CASETGTGRPQPQHF | TGTGCCAGTGAAACCGGGACAGGGCGTCCTCAGCCCCAGCATTTT
TRBJ2-7 | TRBD1 | 15 | NA | TRBV11-2 | CASSLEAGGSYEQYF | TGTGCCAGCAGCTTAGAGGCAGGGGGTTCCTACGAGCAGTACTTC
TRBJ2-7 | TRBD1 | 14 | NA | TRBV5-1 | CASSGDRGGYEQYF | TGCGCCAGCTCCGGAGACAGGGGCGGTTACGAGCAGTACTTC
TRBJ1-5 | NA | 15 | NA | TRBV6-5 | CASSYGSGAGQPQHF | TGTGCCAGCAGTTACGGGTCTGGGGCGGGGCAGCCCCAGCATTTT
TRBJ2-7 | TRBD1 | 14 | NA | TRBV2 | CASSSRTGSHEQYF | TGTGCCAGCAGTTCCCGGACAGGGTCACACGAGCAGTACTTC
TRBJ2-5 | NA | 14 | NA | TRBV5-1 | CASSLEGGGETQYF | TGCGCCAGCAGCTTGGAAGGGGGAGGCGAGACCCAGTACTTC
TRBJ2-1 | TRBD2 | 16 | NA | TRBV19 | CASSPGLAGAFNEQFF | TGTGCCAGTAGTCCGGGACTAGCGGGGGCGTTCAATGAGCAGTTCTTC
TRBJ1-5 | TRBD1 | 16 | NA | TRBV28 | CASSLRTGGTNQPQHF | TGTGCCAGCAGTTTAAGGACAGGGGGCACCAATCAGCCCCAGCATTTT
TRBJ2-1 | TRBD1 | 16 | NA | TRBV4-1 | CASSQDPGQGWNEQFF | TGCGCCAGCAGCCAAGATCCGGGACAGGGTTGGAATGAGCAGTTCTTC
TRBJ1-1 | NA | 15 | NA | TRBV19 | CASSITPGADTEAFF | TGTGCCAGTAGTATTACTCCGGGGGCCGACACTGAAGCTTTCTTT
TRBJ1-6 | NA | 16 | NA | TRBV9 | CASSALPDNYNSPLHF | TGTGCCAGCAGCGCTCTTCCGGACAACTATAATTCACCCCTCCACTTT
TRBJ2-2 | NA | 12 | NA | TRBV2 | CAVSRGTGELFF | TGTGCCGTTTCTAGGGGCACCGGGGAGCTGTTTTTT
TRBJ1-5 | NA | 15 | NA | TRBV6-1 | CASTWGQISNQPQHF | TGTGCCAGCACCTGGGGACAAATTAGCAATCAGCCCCAGCATTTT
TRBJ1-3 | NA | 14 | NA | TRBV5-1 | CASSLGGSGNTIYF | TGCGCCAGCAGCTTGGGCGGCTCTGGAAACACCATATATTTT
TRBJ2-7 | NA | 14 | NA | TRBV4-2 | CASSPGGQQDEQYF | TGTGCCAGCAGCCCAGGCGGACAGCAGGACGAGCAGTACTTC
TRBJ2-2 | TRBD2 | 15 | NA | TRBV7-2 | CASSPGLAGTGELFF | TGTGCCAGCAGCCCCGGACTAGCGGGGACCGGGGAGCTGTTTTTT
TRBJ2-3 | NA | 17 | once | TRBV5-1 | CASSLRAGAKTTDTQYF | TGCGCCAGCAGCTTGAGGGCAGGGGCGAAGACCACAGATACGCAGTATTTT
TRBJ2-7 | TRBD1 | 14 | NA | TRBV30 | CAWTIGTGAYEQYF | TGTGCCTGGACGATCGGGACAGGGGCCTACGAGCAGTACTTC
TRBJ1-4 | NA | 16 | NA | TRBV5-1 | CASSPLGPATNEKLFF | TGCGCCAGCAGCCCTCTAGGTCCCGCAACTAATGAAAAACTGTTTTTT
TRBJ2-7 | TRBD2 | 15 | NA | TRBV6-5 | CASSYSAGLGYEQYF | TGTGCCAGCAGTTACTCGGCGGGACTAGGATACGAGCAGTACTTC
TRBJ2-7 | NA | 16 | NA | TRBV7-3 | CASSPQGGTNSREQYF | TGTGCCAGCAGCCCCCAGGGGGGTACCAATTCGAGGGAGCAGTACTTC
TRBJ1-1 | NA | 13 | NA | TRBV10-1 | CASSYAGLGEAFF | TGCGCCAGCAGTTACGCAGGTTTGGGCGAAGCTTTCTTT
TRBJ1-6 | NA | 13 | few | TRBV30 | CAWGGALGPPLHF | TGTGCCTGGGGGGGGGCACTGGGGCCACCCCTCCACTTT
TRBJ2-7 | TRBD1 | 15 | NA | TRBV30 | CAWSPRDRLKGEQYF | TGTGCCTGGAGTCCCCGGGACAGGCTCAAGGGCGAGCAGTACTTC
TRBJ1-5 | NA | 15 | NA | TRBV4-1 | CASSQVPGSNQPQHF | TGCGCCAGCAGCCAAGTCCCAGGAAGCAATCAGCCCCAGCATTTT
TRBJ1-1 | TRBD1 | 14 | NA | TRBV9 | CASSSRDSNIEAFF | TGTGCCAGCAGCTCCCGGGACAGCAACATTGAAGCTTTCTTT
TRBJ2-5 | NA | 14 | NA | TRBV30 | CAWSVSHLQETQYF | TGTGCCTGGAGTGTAAGCCACCTACAAGAGACCCAGTACTTC
TRBJ2-2 | TRBD2 | 15 | NA | TRBV2 | CASIASGGGTGELFF | TGTGCCAGCATTGCCAGCGGGGGGGGTACCGGGGAGCTGTTTTTT
TRBJ2-3 | TRBD2 | 14 | NA | TRBV28 | CASSSQRGTDTQYF | TGTGCCAGCAGTTCACAGCGGGGGACAGATACGCAGTATTTT
TRBJ1-1 | NA | 14 | NA | TRBV27 | CASSLFTGYTEAFF | TGTGCCAGCAGTTTATTTACAGGGTACACTGAAGCTTTCTTT
TRBJ1-3 | NA | 13 | NA | TRBV7-6 | CASSSPPGNTIYF | TGTGCCAGCAGCTCTCCACCTGGAAACACCATATATTTT
TRBJ1-3 | TRBD1 | 13 | NA | TRBV30 | CAWSVQGIRTIYF | TGTGCCTGGAGTGTACAGGGGATCCGCACCATATATTTT
TRBJ2-5 | TRBD2 | 15 | NA | TRBV11-2 | CASSLALAGGETQYF | TGTGCCAGCAGCTTAGCACTAGCGGGGGGAGAGACCCAGTACTTC
TRBJ1-6 | NA | 15 | NA | TRBV2 | CASSSGTLYNSPLHF | TGTGCCAGCTCTTCGGGCACCCTCTATAATTCACCCCTCCACTTT